This TCR beta chain was sequenced for a study of T cell changes during pregnancy in multiple sclerosis. The CDR3 covers 14 residues. V gave up 2 bases and J gave up 0 bases, with 8 bases separating them. The germline V gene has CDR1 SGHRS and CDR2 YFSETQ. The table came from immunoSEQ multiplex PCR; TCRdb's copy has only in-frame clones and leaves some out. This sample has some 41,000 clones, with about nine tenths found just once. This clone has a count of ten or more. The rearrangement links TRBV5-1 to TRBJ1-1; D is ambiguous. The sequencing here drew on CD8+ T cells from peripheral blood mononuclear cells, taken in the first trimester of pregnancy. The TCR originated in a female donor with multiple sclerosis, enrolled in a pregnancy study. CDR3 sequence: CASSLRSMNTEAFF. In nucleotides, the CDR3 is TGCGCCAGCAGCTTAAGGAGCATGAACACTGAAGCTTTCTTT.